This entry lists 11 T cell receptor beta chains sequenced from one sample in a study of shared clonotypes between healthy human individuals. Measured with immunoSEQ multiplex PCR; TCRdb has only the in-frame clones, and not every one. The sample holds about a million clones, 76% seen once. Sequencing used memory CD4+ T cells sorted from blood. Regarding subset: CD45RA-negative fraction. These TCRs come from a man aged 18 to 29 in good health.

V gene TRBV4-3 combines with J gene TRBJ2-1; no clear D. Per germline, CDR1 LGHNA and CDR2 YSLEER. The length of the CDR3 is 14 residues. The germline V and J ends were trimmed by 0 bases and 4 bases, with 7 bases remaining between them. CDR3 DNA sequence: TGCGCCAGCAGCCAAGAGTACCCTTACAATGAGCAGTTCTTC. Protein product: CASSQEYPYNEQFF.

Remarks on this clone: The same CDR3 can be traced to other DNA sequences in this sample. The chain couples TRBV11-2 to TRBJ2-1; 11 bases align to TRBD2. This CDR3 is 17 amino acids long. V was clipped by 5 bases and J by 0 bases; unmatched bases: 6. Per germline, CDR1 SGHAT and CDR2 FQNNGV. The CDR3 DNA follows: TGTGCCAGCAGCGCCACTAGCGGGGGCCCCTCCTACAATGAGCAGTTCTTC. It yields the protein CASSATSGGPSYNEQFF.

This clone came up once. This rearrangement joins TRBV5-1 to TRBJ1-1; D gene ambiguous. This CDR3 contains 14 residues. Germline V gives CDR1 SGHRS, CDR2 YFSETQ. The V gene lost 0 bases and the J gene lost 8 bases, with 14 bases spanning the gap. The DNA of the CDR3 is TGCGCCAGCAGCTTGGGAGGCTTTGCGACGGAAGCTTTCTTT. Translating it yields CASSLGGFATEAFF.

This clone was seen a handful of times. CDR3 bases: TGTGCCAGCTCAAGCGACAGGTCTTTCTACAATGAGCAGTTCTTC. It yields the protein CASSSDRSFYNEQFF. The V call is TRBV18, the J call TRBJ2-1; D possibly corresponds to TRBD1 (6 bases). Germline V lookup: CDR1 KGHSH, CDR2 LQKENI. Trimming cost V 5 bases and J 3 bases, with 14 bases left between them. The CDR3 length is 15 residues. Based on the CDR3 plus reference TRBV18 and TRBJ2-1, the full variable domain is NAGVMQNPRHLVRRRGQEARLRCSPMKGHSHVYWYRQLPEEGLKFMVYLQKENIIDESGMPKERFSAEFPKEGPSILRIQQVVRGDSAAYFCASSSDRSFYNEQFFGPGTRLTVL.

This sequence joins TRBV28 and TRBJ2-7; 9 bases agree with TRBD1. V shed 5 bases and J 5 bases; nucleotides not matched to a gene: 7. The germline V gene encodes CDR1 MDHEN and CDR2 SYDVKM. The CDR3 is 14 residues long. CDR3 DNA sequence: TGTGCCAGCAGTCACCGGGACAGGGTCCACGAGCAGTACTTC. This sequence encodes CASSHRDRVHEQYF. Drawing the rest from reference TRBV28 and TRBJ2-7, the complete variable domain is DVKVTQSSRYLVKRTGEKVFLECVQDMDHENMFWYRQDPGLGLRLIYFSYDVKMKEKGDIPEGYSVSREKKERFSLILESASTNQTSMYLCASSHRDRVHEQYFGPGTRLTVT.

The chain employs TRBV6-5 and TRBJ1-3; D not certain. This CDR3 has 15 residues. Germline V gene lookup returns CDR1 MNHEY and CDR2 SVGAGI. Deletions cut 0 bases from V and 4 bases from J, with 10 bases between. The CDR3 DNA sequence: TGTGCCAGCAGTTACTCCCTGAGGTGGGGAAACACCATATATTTT. It codes for CASSYSLRWGNTIYF.

The CDR3 is CASRDMPLITEAFF. The CDR3 nucleotides are TGTGCCAGCAGGGACATGCCTTTAATCACTGAAGCTTTCTTT. The chain employs TRBV6-6 and TRBJ1-1; perhaps TRBD1 as D (5 bases). Germline CDR1 reads MNHNY; CDR2 reads SVGAGI (reference sequence). CDR3 length: 14 residues. V was pared by 6 bases and J by 4 bases, with 15 bases between.

There are a few counts of this clone. The V and J genes are TRBV29-1 and TRBJ1-1; the D is unclear. The germline V gene encodes CDR1 SQVTM and CDR2 ANQGSEA. The ends were cut back, 5 bases at V and 2 bases at J, with 15 bases in the middle. The CDR3 runs 14 residues. CDR3 loop: CSVLMGPGNTEAFF. The DNA of the CDR3 is TGCAGCGTTCTCATGGGTCCGGGAAACACTGAAGCTTTCTTT.

Remarks on this clone: The germline gene is not matched at one end of the junction; a read error may be the cause. In DNA form, the CDR3 reads TGCGCCAGCAGTCTGGCCTGCCGCTTT. Encoded protein: CASSLACRF. J is TRBJ2-2 and V is TRBV23-1; no clear D. TRBV23-1 is sorted into the ORF group, with uncertain function. The CDR3 loop spans 9 amino acids.

The sample holds a few counts of this clone. The chain recombines TRBV30 with TRBJ1-5, with D hard to call. Germline V gives CDR1 GTSNPN, CDR2 SVGIG (reference sequence). V lost 3 bases and J 2 bases, leaving 8 bases between the germline ends. The CDR3 is 13 residues long. CDR3: CAWREKGNQPQHF. In DNA, the CDR3 is TGTGCCTGGAGGGAAAAGGGCAATCAGCCCCAGCATTTT.

The chain uses TRBV6-4 and TRBJ2-7, with 8 bases matching TRBD1. Germline CDR1 and CDR2: MRHNA and SNTAGT. The CDR3 has 16 residues. Trimming took 0 bases from V and 2 from J; bases not matched to a gene: 6. CDR3 sequence (DNA): TGTGCCAGCAGTGACTCGATGTGGGACAGGACCTACGAGCAGTACTTC. Translated, it gives CASSDSMWDRTYEQYF.